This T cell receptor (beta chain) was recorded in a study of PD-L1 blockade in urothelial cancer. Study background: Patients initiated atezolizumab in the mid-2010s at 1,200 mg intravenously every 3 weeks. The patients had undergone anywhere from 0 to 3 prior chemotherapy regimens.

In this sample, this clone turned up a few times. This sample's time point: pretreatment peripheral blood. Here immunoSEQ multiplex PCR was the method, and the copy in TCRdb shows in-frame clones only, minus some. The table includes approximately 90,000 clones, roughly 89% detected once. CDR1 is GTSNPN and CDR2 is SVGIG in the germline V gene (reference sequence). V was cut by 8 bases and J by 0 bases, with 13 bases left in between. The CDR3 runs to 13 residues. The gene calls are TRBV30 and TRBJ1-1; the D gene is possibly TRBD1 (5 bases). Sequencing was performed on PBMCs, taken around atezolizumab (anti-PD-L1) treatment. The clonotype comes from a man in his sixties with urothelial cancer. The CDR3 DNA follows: TGTGCCCAAAGGACACTCATGAACACTGAAGCTTTCTTT. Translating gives CAQRTLMNTEAFF.